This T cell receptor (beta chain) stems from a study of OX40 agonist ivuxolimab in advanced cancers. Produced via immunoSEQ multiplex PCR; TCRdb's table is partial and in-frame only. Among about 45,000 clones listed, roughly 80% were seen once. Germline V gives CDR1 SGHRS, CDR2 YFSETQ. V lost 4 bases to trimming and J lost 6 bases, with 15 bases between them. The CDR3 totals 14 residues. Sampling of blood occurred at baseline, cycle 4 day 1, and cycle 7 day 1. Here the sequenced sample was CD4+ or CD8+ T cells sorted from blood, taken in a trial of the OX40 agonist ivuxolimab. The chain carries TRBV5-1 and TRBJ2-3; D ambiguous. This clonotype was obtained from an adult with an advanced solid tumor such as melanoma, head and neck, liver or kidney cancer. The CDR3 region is CASSLPSYFDTQYF. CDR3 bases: TGCGCCAGCAGCCTCCCCTCTTACTTTGATACGCAGTATTTT.